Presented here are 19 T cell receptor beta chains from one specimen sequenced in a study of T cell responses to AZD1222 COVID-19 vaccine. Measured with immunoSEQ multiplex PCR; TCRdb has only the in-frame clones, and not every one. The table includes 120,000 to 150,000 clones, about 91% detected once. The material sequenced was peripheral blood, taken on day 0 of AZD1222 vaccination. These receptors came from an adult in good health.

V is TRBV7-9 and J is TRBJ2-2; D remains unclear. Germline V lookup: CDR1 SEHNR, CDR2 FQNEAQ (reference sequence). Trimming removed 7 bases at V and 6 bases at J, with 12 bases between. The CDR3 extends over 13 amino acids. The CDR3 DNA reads TGTGCCAGCATCTCCGTCCTGGCCGGGGAGCTGTTTTTT. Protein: CASISVLAGELFF.

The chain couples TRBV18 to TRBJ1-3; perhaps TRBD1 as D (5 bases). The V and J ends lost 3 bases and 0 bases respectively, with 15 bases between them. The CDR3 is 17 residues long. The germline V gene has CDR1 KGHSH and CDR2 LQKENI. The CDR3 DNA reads TGTGCCAGCTCACCCGTGGGACGTTCCAGCTCTGGAAACACCATATATTTT. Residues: CASSPVGRSSSGNTIYF.

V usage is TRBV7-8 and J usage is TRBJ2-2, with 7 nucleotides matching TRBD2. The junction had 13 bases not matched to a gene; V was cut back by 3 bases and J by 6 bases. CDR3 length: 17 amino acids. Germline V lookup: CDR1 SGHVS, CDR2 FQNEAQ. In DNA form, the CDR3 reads TGTGCCAGCAGCTTTTCTGGGACTACAAATGTGGCCGGGGAGCTGTTTTTT. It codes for CASSFSGTTNVAGELFF.

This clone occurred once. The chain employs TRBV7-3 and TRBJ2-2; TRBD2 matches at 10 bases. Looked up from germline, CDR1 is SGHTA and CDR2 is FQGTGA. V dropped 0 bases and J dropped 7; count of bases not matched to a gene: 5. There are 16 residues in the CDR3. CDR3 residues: CASSLTGTSVGGELFF. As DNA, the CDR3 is TGTGCCAGCAGCTTAACAGGGACTAGCGTGGGCGGGGAGCTGTTTTTT.

In nucleotides, the CDR3 is TGTGCCAGCAGCCAAACAGGGAACTATGGCTACACCTTC. Amino acid sequence: CASSQTGNYGYTF. The chain couples TRBV6-5 to TRBJ1-2; tentatively, D is TRBD1 (6 bases). The CDR3 is 13 residues long. Germline V gives CDR1 MNHEY, CDR2 SVGAGI. With 6 bases removed from V and 2 bases from J, the gap between germline ends came to 10 bases.

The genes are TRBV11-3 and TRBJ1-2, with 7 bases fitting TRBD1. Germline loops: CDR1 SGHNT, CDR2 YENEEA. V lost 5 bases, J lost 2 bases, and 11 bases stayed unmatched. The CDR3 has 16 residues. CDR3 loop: CASSPGGGSRNYGYTF. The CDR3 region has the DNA TGTGCCAGCAGCCCAGGGGGGGGGTCCCGGAACTATGGCTACACCTTC.

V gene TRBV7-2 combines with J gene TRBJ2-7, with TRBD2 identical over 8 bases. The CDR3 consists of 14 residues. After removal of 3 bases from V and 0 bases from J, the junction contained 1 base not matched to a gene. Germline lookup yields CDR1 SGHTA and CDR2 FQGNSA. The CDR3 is CASSFTSGSYEQYF. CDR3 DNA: TGTGCCAGCAGCTTCACTAGCGGCTCCTACGAGCAGTACTTC.

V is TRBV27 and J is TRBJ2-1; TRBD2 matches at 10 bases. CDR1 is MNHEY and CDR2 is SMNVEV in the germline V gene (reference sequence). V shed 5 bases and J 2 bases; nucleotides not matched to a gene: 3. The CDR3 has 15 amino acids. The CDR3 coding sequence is TGTGCCAGCAGTCTAGCGGGAGTCGCCTACAATGAGCAGTTCTTC. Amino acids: CASSLAGVAYNEQFF.

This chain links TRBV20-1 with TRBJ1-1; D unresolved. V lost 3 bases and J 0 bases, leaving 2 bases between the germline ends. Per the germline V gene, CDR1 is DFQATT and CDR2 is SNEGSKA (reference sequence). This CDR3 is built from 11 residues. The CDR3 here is CSASMNTEAFF. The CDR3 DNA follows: TGCAGTGCTAGCATGAACACTGAAGCTTTCTTT.

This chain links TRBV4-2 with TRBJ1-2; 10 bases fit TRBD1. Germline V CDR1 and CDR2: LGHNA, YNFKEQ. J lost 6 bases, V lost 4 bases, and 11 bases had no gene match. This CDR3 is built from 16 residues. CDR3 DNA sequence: TGTGCCAGCAGCCCAGAGGGGGACAGGGGCCTTAATGGCTACACCTTC. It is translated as CASSPEGDRGLNGYTF.

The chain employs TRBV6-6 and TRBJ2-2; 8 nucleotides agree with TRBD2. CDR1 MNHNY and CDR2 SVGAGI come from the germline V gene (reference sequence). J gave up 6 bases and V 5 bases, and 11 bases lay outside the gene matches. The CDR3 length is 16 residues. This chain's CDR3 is CASSRISGRPAGELFF. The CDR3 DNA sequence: TGTGCCAGCAGTCGAATCAGCGGGAGACCCGCCGGGGAGCTGTTTTTT.

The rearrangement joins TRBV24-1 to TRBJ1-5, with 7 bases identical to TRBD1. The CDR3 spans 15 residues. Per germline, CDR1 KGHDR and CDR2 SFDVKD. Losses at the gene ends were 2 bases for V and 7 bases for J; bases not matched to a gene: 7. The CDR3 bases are TGTGCCACCAGTGATTCAGGAGGGGGCGGGCAGCCCCAGCATTTT. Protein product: CATSDSGGGGQPQHF.

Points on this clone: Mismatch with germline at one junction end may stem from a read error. CDR3 nucleotides: TGTGCCAGCAGTTTGACAGGGGGAGTCGAACGGGCCTTC. This encodes CASSLTGGVERAF. The V and J genes are TRBV28 and TRBJ1-2, with 9 bases fitting TRBD1. Germline loops: CDR1 MDHEN, CDR2 SYDVKM. The CDR3 contains 13 residues.

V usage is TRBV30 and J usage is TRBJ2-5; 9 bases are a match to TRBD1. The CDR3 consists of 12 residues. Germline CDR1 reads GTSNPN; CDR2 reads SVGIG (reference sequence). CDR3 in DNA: TGTGGTGCGGACAGGGGACAAGAGACCCAGTACTTC. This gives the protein CGADRGQETQYF.

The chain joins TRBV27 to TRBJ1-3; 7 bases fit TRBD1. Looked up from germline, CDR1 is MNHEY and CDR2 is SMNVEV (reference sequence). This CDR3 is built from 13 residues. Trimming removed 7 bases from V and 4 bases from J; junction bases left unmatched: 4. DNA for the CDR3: TGTGCCAGCACCACGGGACAGGGAAACACCATATATTTT. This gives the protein CASTTGQGNTIYF.

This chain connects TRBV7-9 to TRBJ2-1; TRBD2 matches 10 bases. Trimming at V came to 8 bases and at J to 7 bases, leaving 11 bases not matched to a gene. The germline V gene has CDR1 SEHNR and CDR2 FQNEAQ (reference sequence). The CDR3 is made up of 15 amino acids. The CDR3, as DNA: TGTGCCAGCGACCCAGCTAGCGGGAGTAAGAATGAGCAGTTCTTC. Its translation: CASDPASGSKNEQFF.

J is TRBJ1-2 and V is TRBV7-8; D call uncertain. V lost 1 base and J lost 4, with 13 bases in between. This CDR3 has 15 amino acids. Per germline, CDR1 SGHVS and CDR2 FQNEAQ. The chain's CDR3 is CASSLGEFGIYGYTF. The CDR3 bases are TGTGCCAGCAGCTTAGGAGAGTTCGGGATCTATGGCTACACCTTC.

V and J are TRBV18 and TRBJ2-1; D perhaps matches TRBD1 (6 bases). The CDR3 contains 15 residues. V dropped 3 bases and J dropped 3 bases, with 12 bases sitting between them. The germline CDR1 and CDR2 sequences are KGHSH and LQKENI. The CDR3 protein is CASSPLQGIYNEQFF. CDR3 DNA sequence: TGTGCCAGCTCACCTTTACAGGGTATCTACAATGAGCAGTTCTTC.

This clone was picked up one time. Here the CDR3 DNA reads TGTGCCAGCAGCCGGCCCCGGACAGGGATAGACACTGAAGCTTTCTTT. Translating it yields CASSRPRTGIDTEAFF. The chain uses TRBV7-8 and TRBJ1-1, with 8 nucleotides matching TRBD1. The germline CDR1 and CDR2 sequences are SGHVS and FQNEAQ. The CDR3 consists of 16 residues. Trimming took 5 bases from V and 3 from J; bases not matched to a gene: 11.